This TCR beta chain stems from a study of T cells after yellow fever vaccination. Study results and caveats: Post-booster repertoires again held most primary-vaccination clones (about 95% CD4, roughly 88% CD8). Abundant bulk-derived clonotypes could contaminate FACS-sorted repertoires. Overlap between CD4 and CD8 compartments was detected for a small share of clonotypes.

The CDR3 contains 18 residues. CDR1 KGHDR and CDR2 SFDVKD come from the germline V gene. V dropped 2 bases and J dropped 0; count of bases not matched to a gene: 8. This clonotype was detected many times. Its cognate antigen is unknown. It was through 5'RACE template switching that TCR cDNA was made, with a universal primer site and UMIs added. One entry per CDR3 protein, called by TCRdb with MiXCR from the 5' RACE reads. The sample includes 70,000 or so distinct CDR3 sequences, about 6% of them seen just once. The sequenced sample was CD4+ T cells sorted from PBMCs, obtained about 2 weeks after the first yellow fever vaccination. This sequence joins TRBV24-1 and TRBJ2-2, with 7 bases lining up with TRBD2. The TCR comes from a man between 18 and 29 years old who received the YFV17D yellow fever vaccine. Here the CDR3 reads CATSDWASGDSNTGELFF. The CDR3, as DNA: TGTGCCACCAGTGATTGGGCTAGCGGAGATTCGAACACCGGGGAGCTGTTTTTT.